The next 27 T cell receptor beta chains were all read from a single sample in a study of shared clonotypes between healthy human individuals. Repertoires were generated with immunoSEQ multiplex PCR, while TCRdb's copy carries only in-frame clones and drops some. The data contain approximately 2,000,000 clones, 93% of them singletons. Only CD45RO-negative cells positively selected for CCR7 counted as naive CD8 cells, so terminally differentiated effector memory CD45RA+ cells were excluded. Sequenced input: naive CD8+ T cells from PBMCs. All receptors derive from a man in his late teens or twenties in good health. Some clones in this sample may be carry-over from other donors' samples.

This chain links TRBV6-6 with TRBJ2-7, with TRBD1 as a possible D gene (6 bases). The CDR3 is made up of 13 amino acids. The germline V gene encodes CDR1 MNHNY and CDR2 SVGAGI (reference sequence). The ends were cut back, 10 bases at V and 3 bases at J, with 16 bases in the middle. The CDR3 region has the DNA TGTGCCACAGGGGTCGGGACCTACTACGAGCAGTACTTC. It specifies CATGVGTYYEQYF.

V is TRBV27 and J is TRBJ1-2; no firm D call. Trimming pared 5 bases from V and 8 bases from J, leaving 9 bases between. CDR1 and CDR2 (germline): MNHEY, SMNVEV (reference sequence). This CDR3 spans 11 amino acids. For the CDR3, the DNA is TGTGCCAGCAGTAATGGCGGAGGCTACACCTTC. Translating it yields CASSNGGGYTF.

This sequence joins TRBV5-1 and TRBJ1-4; D ambiguous. Between the trimmed V and J ends, which lost 0 bases and 3 bases, there was a span of 12 bases. The CDR3 is 16 amino acids. CDR1 SGHRS and CDR2 YFSETQ come from the germline V gene. CDR3 DNA: TGCGCCAGCAGCTTGGAGGTAACAAGGGCTAATGAAAAACTGTTTTTT. This gives the protein CASSLEVTRANEKLFF.

The chain joins TRBV5-4 to TRBJ2-7, with D perhaps TRBD2 (5 bases). Germline assignment: CDR1 SGHNT and CDR2 YYREEE (reference sequence). V was trimmed by 2 bases and J by 6 bases, leaving 9 bases between them. The CDR3 contains 12 residues. The CDR3, as DNA: TGTGCCAGCAGCTTAAGCGGCGGCGAGCAGTACTTC. Its translation: CASSLSGGEQYF.

The chain couples TRBV19 to TRBJ1-1, with D maybe TRBD1 (5 bases). Germline V gene data show CDR1 as LNHDA and CDR2 as SQIVND (reference sequence). CDR3 size: 13 residues. Trimming cost V 8 bases and J 0 bases, with 10 bases left between them. CDR3 amino acids: CASSHRLNTEAFF. CDR3 DNA: TGTGCCAGTTCCCACAGGTTGAACACTGAAGCTTTCTTT.

The chain has TRBV15 and TRBJ2-5; D remains unclear. This CDR3 spans 12 amino acids. In germline, CDR1 is LNHNV, CDR2 YYDKDF (reference sequence). Trimming took 7 bases from V and 6 from J, leaving 12 bases between them. The CDR3 DNA reads as TGTGCCACCACAGGCCGTCGCCAGACCCAGTACTTC. This encodes CATTGRRQTQYF.

On this clone: Other DNA sequences within the sample encode an identical CDR3. This chain joins TRBV7-3 and TRBJ1-5; no clear D. V was clipped by 0 bases and J by 7 bases, with 7 bases between them. Germline V CDR1 and CDR2: SGHTA, FQGTGA. CDR3 length: 13 amino acids. CDR3 amino acids: CASSLTGGQPQHF. DNA of the CDR3: TGTGCCAGCAGCTTAACGGGTGGACAGCCCCAGCATTTT.

Note on this clone: Additional DNA sequences in this sample encode the identical CDR3. V and J are TRBV15 and TRBJ2-5, with D unclear. This CDR3 has 13 amino acids. Trimming removed 0 bases at V and 5 bases at J, with 7 bases between. Germline V gene sequence: CDR1 LNHNV, CDR2 YYDKDF (reference sequence). The CDR3 DNA is TGTGCCACCAGCAGAGAGAATCAGGAGACCCAGTACTTC. Amino acids: CATSRENQETQYF.

V is TRBV7-6 and J is TRBJ2-3; 13 bases align to TRBD2. The CDR3 has 19 residues. Germline CDR1 and CDR2: SGHVS and FNYEAQ. The ends lost 4 bases at V and 1 base at J; junction bases unmatched: 11. CDR3 residues: CASSSAPRGLAGGTDTQYF. The CDR3 region has the DNA TGTGCCAGCAGCTCAGCACCCAGAGGACTAGCGGGAGGCACAGATACGCAGTATTTT.

The V gene is TRBV27, the J gene TRBJ2-1, with D uncertain. V was pared by 6 bases and J by 6 bases, with 15 bases between. The CDR3 has 14 amino acids. CDR1 and CDR2 (germline): MNHEY, SMNVEV (reference sequence). CDR3 coding DNA: TGTGCCAGCAGAAGGGCCAACCCCATCAATGAGCAGTTCTTC. Protein sequence: CASRRANPINEQFF.

This chain connects TRBV7-9 to TRBJ2-5; 10 nucleotides line up with TRBD1. The CDR3 covers 17 residues. Germline V gene data show CDR1 as SEHNR and CDR2 as FQNEAQ (reference sequence). The V and J ends lost 0 bases and 4 bases, in that order; junction bases with no gene match: 8. The CDR3 coding sequence is TGTGCCAGCAGCTTAGCTCCTCGACAGGGGGCGGGAGAGACCCAGTACTTC. Amino acid sequence: CASSLAPRQGAGETQYF.

The CDR3 DNA reads TGTCAGGGGAAGTCCTACAATGAGCAGTTCTTC. Translated, it gives CQGKSYNEQFF. The chain carries TRBV30 and TRBJ2-1; D possibly corresponds to TRBD1 (6 bases). The V gene's germline CDR1 is GTSNPN and CDR2 SVGIG (reference sequence). The CDR3 contains 11 residues.

The genes are TRBV7-6 and TRBJ2-3, with 7 bases fitting TRBD2. The CDR3 totals 15 residues. Germline trimming cut 2 bases from V and 0 bases from J; bases unmatched to any gene: 2. The germline V gene has CDR1 SGHVS and CDR2 FNYEAQ. The DNA of the CDR3 is TGTGCCAGCAGCTTACTAGCGGCTAGCACAGATACGCAGTATTTT. Translated, it gives CASSLLAASTDTQYF.

This clone was counted between two and nine times. This chain uses TRBV5-6 with TRBJ1-5, with D hard to call. The CDR3 consists of 13 residues. Germline values: CDR1 SGHDT, CDR2 YYEEEE. V dropped 5 bases and J dropped 2 bases, with 8 bases sitting between them. The CDR3 DNA reads TGTGCCAGCAGTCCCTGGGGCAATCAGCCCCAGCATTTT. Protein product: CASSPWGNQPQHF.

The J gene is TRBJ2-5, the V gene TRBV9, with 10 bases aligning to TRBD2. CDR1 is SGDLS and CDR2 is YYNGEE in the germline V gene. This CDR3 has 16 residues. With 7 bases clipped from V and 4 bases from J, the junction kept 13 bases outside the gene matches. CDR3 DNA sequence: TGTGCCAGCGCCGAGCGGGAGGGCCTCTGGGGAGAGACCCAGTACTTC. Its translation: CASAEREGLWGETQYF.

The J gene is TRBJ1-2, the V gene TRBV9; D is possibly TRBD1 (6 bases). Germline V gives CDR1 SGDLS, CDR2 YYNGEE. CDR3 length: 17 residues. The V gene lost 0 bases and the J gene lost 7 bases, with 22 bases spanning the gap. This CDR3 reads CASSVETGHTPLCGYTF. The CDR3 DNA reads TGTGCCAGCAGCGTAGAAACAGGGCATACACCCCTCTGTGGCTACACCTTC.

This chain uses TRBV5-1 with TRBJ1-5; D unresolved. This CDR3 has 14 amino acids. CDR1 is SGHRS, CDR2 YFSETQ, per germline. Trimming took 1 base from V and 8 from J, leaving 13 bases between them. The CDR3 sequence is CASSLLGSGEPQHF. DNA of the CDR3: TGCGCCAGCAGCTTGCTGGGGAGCGGGGAGCCCCAGCATTTT.

The V call is TRBV30, the J call TRBJ2-3, with D possibly being TRBD2 (5 bases). This CDR3 spans 15 amino acids. V was pared by 0 bases and J by 2 bases, with 12 bases between. Germline V CDR1 and CDR2: GTSNPN, SVGIG (reference sequence). CDR3 DNA: TGTGCCTGGAGTGTGGCCGGACTTAACACAGATACGCAGTATTTT. Protein product: CAWSVAGLNTDTQYF. The variable domain in full, completed from reference TRBV30 and TRBJ2-3, reads SQTIHQWPATLVQPVGSPLSLECTVEGTSNPNLYWYRQAAGRGLQLLFYSVGIGQISSEVPQNLSASRPQDRQFILSSKKLLLSDSGFYLCAWSVAGLNTDTQYFGPGTRLTVL.

The chain carries TRBV6-5 and TRBJ2-7; no reliable D call. Germline CDR1 and CDR2: MNHEY and SVGAGI. The CDR3 is 14 amino acids. V shed 0 bases and J shed 4 bases, with 10 bases lying between them. CDR3 sequence: CASSYSVAGYEQYF. The CDR3, as DNA: TGTGCCAGCAGTTACTCGGTGGCCGGGTACGAGCAGTACTTC.

This clone was recorded once. The gene calls are TRBV4-1 and TRBJ2-1; 11 nucleotides align to TRBD2. CDR3 length equals 16 residues. V shed 2 bases and J 7 bases; nucleotides not matched to a gene: 7. From germline, CDR1 is MGHRA and CDR2 YSYEKL. CDR3 nucleotides: TGCGCCAGCAGCCAACCGGGACTAGCGGATCAAAATGAGCAGTTCTTC. Residues: CASSQPGLADQNEQFF.

The J gene is TRBJ2-2, the V gene TRBV30, with D perhaps TRBD1 (5 bases). Germline assignment: CDR1 GTSNPN and CDR2 SVGIG (reference sequence). The CDR3 spans 12 residues. Trimming took 8 bases from V and 1 from J, leaving 8 bases between them. CDR3 in amino acids: CAGRENTGELFF. The CDR3 nucleotides are TGTGCCGGCAGGGAGAACACCGGGGAGCTGTTTTTT. The full variable domain, completed using reference TRBV30 and TRBJ2-2, is SQTIHQWPATLVQPVGSPLSLECTVEGTSNPNLYWYRQAAGRGLQLLFYSVGIGQISSEVPQNLSASRPQDRQFILSSKKLLLSDSGFYLCAGRENTGELFFGEGSRLTVL.

The chain couples TRBV7-9 to TRBJ2-5; the D gene is possibly TRBD2 (6 bases). Germline V gene lookup returns CDR1 SEHNR and CDR2 FQNEAQ (reference sequence). The CDR3 runs 19 residues. V was clipped by 3 bases and J by 1 base, with 24 bases between them. This CDR3 reads CASSFRAGNERSLQETQYF. CDR3 in DNA: TGTGCCAGCAGCTTCAGGGCGGGGAACGAGCGCTCCCTCCAAGAGACCCAGTACTTC.

The V call is TRBV9, the J call TRBJ2-1; D gene ambiguous. Trimming took off 5 bases at V and 1 base at J, with 7 bases between the two ends. Germline V gene sequence: CDR1 SGDLS, CDR2 YYNGEE. The CDR3 sequence is 13 residues long. The CDR3 here is CASRSESYNEQFF. The CDR3 coding sequence is TGTGCCAGCAGGTCGGAATCCTACAATGAGCAGTTCTTC. The full variable domain, completed using reference TRBV9 and TRBJ2-1, is DSGVTQTPKHLITATGQRVTLRCSPRSGDLSVYWYQQSLDQGLQFLIQYYNGEERAKGNILERFSAQQFPDLHSELNLSSLELGDSALYFCASRSESYNEQFFGPGTRLTVL.

With respect to this clone: Other DNA sequences in the same sample also yield this CDR3. J is TRBJ1-1 and V is TRBV27, with 7 positions matching TRBD1. The CDR3 contains 15 residues. Germline V gene sequence: CDR1 MNHEY, CDR2 SMNVEV (reference sequence). V lost 4 bases and J lost 0; bases outside the gene matches: 5. CDR3 DNA sequence: TGTGCCAGCAGTTCCCGGACAGGCATGAACACTGAAGCTTTCTTT. It encodes CASSSRTGMNTEAFF.

The rearrangement links TRBV5-1 to TRBJ2-1; D may be TRBD1 or TRBD2 (5 bases each). This CDR3 is built from 16 residues. With 3 bases removed from V and 6 bases from J, the gap between germline ends came to 19 bases. CDR1 and CDR2 from the germline V gene are SGHRS and YFSETQ. The CDR3 DNA sequence: TGCGCCAGCAGCTCCTATCCGGGACGGAAGACCAATGAGCAGTTCTTC. This codes for CASSSYPGRKTNEQFF.

The chain uses TRBV4-1 and TRBJ2-7; 7 bases agree with TRBD2. Germline CDR1 MGHRA, CDR2 YSYEKL. Trimming at V came to 1 base and at J to 3 bases, leaving 3 bases not matched to a gene. This CDR3 is 14 amino acids long. CDR3 amino acids: CASSQAGGDYEQYF. In DNA, the CDR3 is TGCGCCAGCAGCCAAGCGGGGGGAGACTACGAGCAGTACTTC.

This rearrangement joins TRBV7-8 to TRBJ2-3; 13 bases fit TRBD2. The CDR3 has 17 residues. CDR1 and CDR2 (germline): SGHVS, FQNEAQ. J was trimmed by 4 bases and V by 5 bases; bases with no gene match: 9. The CDR3 nucleotides are TGTGCCAGCAGCCCTTGGACTAGCGGGAGTGGGGCAGATACGCAGTATTTT. The encoded protein is CASSPWTSGSGADTQYF.